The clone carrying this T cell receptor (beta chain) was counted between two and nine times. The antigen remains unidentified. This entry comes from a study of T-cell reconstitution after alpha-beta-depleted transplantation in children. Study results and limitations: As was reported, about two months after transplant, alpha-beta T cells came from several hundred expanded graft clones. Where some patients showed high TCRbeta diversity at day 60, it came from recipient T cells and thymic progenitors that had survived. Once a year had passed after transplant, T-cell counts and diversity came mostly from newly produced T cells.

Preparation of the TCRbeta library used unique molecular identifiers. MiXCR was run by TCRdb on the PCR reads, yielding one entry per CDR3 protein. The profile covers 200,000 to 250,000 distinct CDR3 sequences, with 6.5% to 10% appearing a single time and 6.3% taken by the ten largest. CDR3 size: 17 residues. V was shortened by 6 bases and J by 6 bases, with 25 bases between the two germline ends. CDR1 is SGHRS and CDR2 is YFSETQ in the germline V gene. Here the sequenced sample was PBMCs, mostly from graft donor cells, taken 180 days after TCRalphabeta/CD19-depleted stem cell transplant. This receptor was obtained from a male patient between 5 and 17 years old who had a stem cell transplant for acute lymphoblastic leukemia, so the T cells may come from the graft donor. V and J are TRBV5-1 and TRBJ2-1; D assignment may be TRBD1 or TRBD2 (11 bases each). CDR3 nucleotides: TGCGCCAGCACCGGGACAGGGGGTACTAGCGGGAGCAATGAGCAGTTCTTC. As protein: CASTGTGGTSGSNEQFF. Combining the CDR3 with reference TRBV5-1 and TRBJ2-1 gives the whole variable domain KAGVTQTPRYLIKTRGQQVTLSCSPISGHRSVSWYQQTPGQGLQFLFEYFSETQRNKGNFPGRFSGRQFSNSRSEMNVSTLELGDSALYLCASTGTGGTSGSNEQFFGPGTRLTVL.